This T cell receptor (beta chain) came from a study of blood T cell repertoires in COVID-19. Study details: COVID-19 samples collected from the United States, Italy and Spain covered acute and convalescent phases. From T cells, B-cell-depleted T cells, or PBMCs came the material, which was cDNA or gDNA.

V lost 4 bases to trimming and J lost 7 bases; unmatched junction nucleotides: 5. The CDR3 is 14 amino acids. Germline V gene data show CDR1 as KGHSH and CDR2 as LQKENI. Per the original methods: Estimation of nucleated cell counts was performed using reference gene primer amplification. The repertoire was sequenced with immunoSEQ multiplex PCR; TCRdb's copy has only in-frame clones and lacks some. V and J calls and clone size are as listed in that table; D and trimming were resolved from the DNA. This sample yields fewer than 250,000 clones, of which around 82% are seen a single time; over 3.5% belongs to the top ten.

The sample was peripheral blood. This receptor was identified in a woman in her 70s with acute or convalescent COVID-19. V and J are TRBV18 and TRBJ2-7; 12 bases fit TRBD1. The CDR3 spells CASSRGQGAREQYF. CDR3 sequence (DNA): TGTGCCAGCTCACGGGGACAGGGGGCGCGTGAGCAGTACTTC.